The 2 T cell receptor beta chains in this list originate from one sample, sequenced in a study of T cell responses to AZD1222 COVID-19 vaccine. The method was immunoSEQ multiplex PCR; TCRdb's version includes in-frame clones alone and lacks a portion of them. This sample has 100,000 to 150,000 clones, with 80% to 90% found just once. Material: peripheral blood, obtained on day 0 of AZD1222 vaccination. The receptor set was obtained from an adult in good health.

The chain combines TRBV10-3 with TRBJ1-5; D is possibly TRBD1 (6 bases). The germline gives CDR1 ENHRY, CDR2 SYGVKD. Trimming pared 10 bases from V and 6 bases from J, leaving 19 bases between. This CDR3 is built from 14 residues. CDR3 DNA sequence: TGTGCCAGCAAAAGGTGGGGGCTAGGTCAGCCCCAGCATTTT. Encoded protein: CASKRWGLGQPQHF.

The genes are TRBV7-8 and TRBJ1-1; TRBD1 is a possible D gene (6 bases). V lost 5 bases to trimming and J lost 3 bases, with 10 bases between them. Germline CDR1 and CDR2: SGHVS and FQNEAQ. This CDR3 comprises 13 residues. Written as DNA, the CDR3 is TGTGCCAGCAGCAAGGACAGAGACACTGAAGCTTTCTTT. Protein sequence: CASSKDRDTEAFF.